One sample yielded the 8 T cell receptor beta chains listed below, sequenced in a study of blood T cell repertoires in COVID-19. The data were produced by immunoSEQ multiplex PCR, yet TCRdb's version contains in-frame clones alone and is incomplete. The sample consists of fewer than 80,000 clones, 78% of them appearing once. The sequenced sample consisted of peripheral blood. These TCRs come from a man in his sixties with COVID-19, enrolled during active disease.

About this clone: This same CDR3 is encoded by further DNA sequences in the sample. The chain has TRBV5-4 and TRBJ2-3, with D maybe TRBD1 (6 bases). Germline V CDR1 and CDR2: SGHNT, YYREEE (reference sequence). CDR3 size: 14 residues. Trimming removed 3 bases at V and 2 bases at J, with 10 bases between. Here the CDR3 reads CASSSRQDTDTQYF. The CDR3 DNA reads TGTGCCAGCAGCTCGCGACAGGACACAGATACGCAGTATTTT.

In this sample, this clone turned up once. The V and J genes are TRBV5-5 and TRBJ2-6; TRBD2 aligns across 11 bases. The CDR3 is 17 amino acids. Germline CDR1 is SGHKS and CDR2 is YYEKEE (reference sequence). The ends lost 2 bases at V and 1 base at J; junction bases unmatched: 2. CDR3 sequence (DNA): TGTGCCAGCAGCTTTTTAGCGGGAGGGTCTGGGGCCAACGTCCTGACTTTC. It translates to CASSFLAGGSGANVLTF.

CDR3 in DNA: TGCGCCAGCAGCTTGGAACCTGCGGGGGGCAACACCGGGGAGCTGTTTTTT. Protein product: CASSLEPAGGNTGELFF. The V and J genes are TRBV5-1 and TRBJ2-2; 8 nucleotides match TRBD2. Unmatched junction bases numbered 6, after V lost 0 bases and J lost 2 bases. CDR1 is SGHRS, CDR2 YFSETQ, per germline. CDR3 size: 17 residues. Full variable domain (outside the CDR3, taken from reference TRBV5-1 and TRBJ2-2): KAGVTQTPRYLIKTRGQQVTLSCSPISGHRSVSWYQQTPGQGLQFLFEYFSETQRNKGNFPGRFSGRQFSNSRSEMNVSTLELGDSALYLCASSLEPAGGNTGELFFGEGSRLTVL.

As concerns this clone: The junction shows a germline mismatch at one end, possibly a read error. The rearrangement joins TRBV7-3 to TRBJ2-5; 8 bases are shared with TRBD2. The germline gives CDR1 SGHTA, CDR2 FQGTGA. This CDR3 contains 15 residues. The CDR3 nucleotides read TGTGCCAGCAGTTTAACGGGGGGGTCTCAAGAGACCCAGTACTTC. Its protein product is CASSLTGGSQETQYF. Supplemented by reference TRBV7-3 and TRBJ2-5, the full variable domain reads GAGVSQTPSNKVTEKGKYVELRCDPISGHTALYWYRQSLGQGPEFLIYFQGTGAADDSGLPNDRFFAVRPEGSVSTLKIQRTERGDSAVYLCASSLTGGSQETQYFGPGTRLLVL.

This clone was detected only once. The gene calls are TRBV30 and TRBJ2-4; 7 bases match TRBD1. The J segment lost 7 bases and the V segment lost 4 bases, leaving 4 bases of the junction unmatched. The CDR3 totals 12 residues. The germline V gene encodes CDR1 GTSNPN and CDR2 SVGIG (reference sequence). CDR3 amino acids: CAWTTQGNIQYF. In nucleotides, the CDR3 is TGTGCCTGGACTACACAGGGGAACATTCAGTACTTC.

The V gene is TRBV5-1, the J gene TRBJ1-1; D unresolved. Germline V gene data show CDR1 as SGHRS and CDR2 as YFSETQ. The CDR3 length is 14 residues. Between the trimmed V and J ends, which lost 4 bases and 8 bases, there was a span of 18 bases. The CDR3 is CASSPNLGAEEAFF. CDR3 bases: TGCGCCAGCAGCCCGAACCTGGGTGCGGAGGAAGCTTTCTTT.

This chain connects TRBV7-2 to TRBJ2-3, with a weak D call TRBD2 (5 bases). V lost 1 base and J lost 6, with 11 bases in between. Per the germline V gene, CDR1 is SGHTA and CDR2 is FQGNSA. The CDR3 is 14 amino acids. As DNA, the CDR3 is TGTGCCAGCAGCTTAGGTCCCGGGGAGGATACGCAGTATTTT. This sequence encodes CASSLGPGEDTQYF. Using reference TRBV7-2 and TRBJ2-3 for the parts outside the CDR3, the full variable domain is GAGVSQSPSNKVTEKGKDVELRCDPISGHTALYWYRQSLGQGLEFLIYFQGNSAPDKSGLPSDRFSAERTGGSVSTLTIQRTQQEDSAVYLCASSLGPGEDTQYFGPGTRLTVL.

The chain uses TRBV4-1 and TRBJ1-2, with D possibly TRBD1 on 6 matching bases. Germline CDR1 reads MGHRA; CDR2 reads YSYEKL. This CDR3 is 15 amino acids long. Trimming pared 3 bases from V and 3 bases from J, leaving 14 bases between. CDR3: CASSQPPQGYYGYTF. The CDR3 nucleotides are TGCGCCAGCAGCCAGCCGCCACAGGGTTACTATGGCTACACCTTC.